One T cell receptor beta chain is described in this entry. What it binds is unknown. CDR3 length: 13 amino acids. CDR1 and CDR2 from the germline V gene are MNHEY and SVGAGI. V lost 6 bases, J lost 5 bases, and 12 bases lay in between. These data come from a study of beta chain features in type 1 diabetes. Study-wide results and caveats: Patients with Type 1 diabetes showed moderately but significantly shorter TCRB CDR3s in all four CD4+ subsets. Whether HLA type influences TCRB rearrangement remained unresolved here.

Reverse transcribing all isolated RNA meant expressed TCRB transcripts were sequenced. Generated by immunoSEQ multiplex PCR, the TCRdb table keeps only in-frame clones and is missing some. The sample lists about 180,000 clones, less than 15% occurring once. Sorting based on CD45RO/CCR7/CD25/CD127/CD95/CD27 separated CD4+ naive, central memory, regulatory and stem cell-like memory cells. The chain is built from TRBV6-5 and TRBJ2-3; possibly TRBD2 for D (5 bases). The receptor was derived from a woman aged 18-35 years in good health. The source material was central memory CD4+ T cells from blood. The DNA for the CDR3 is TGTGCCAGCAGGCCACTAGGAGGAGATACGCAGTATTTT. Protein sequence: CASRPLGGDTQYF.